This T cell receptor (beta chain) was found in a study of T-cell reconstitution after alpha-beta-depleted transplantation in children. Study findings and constraints: Fresh T-cell production supplied most of the T-cell counts and diversity seen one year after transplant.

The sample holds a few counts of this clonotype. Antigen unknown. CDR1 SQVTM and CDR2 ANQGSEA come from the germline V gene. V dropped 5 bases and J dropped 0 bases, with 18 bases sitting between them. There are 16 residues in the CDR3. The TCRbeta library incorporated unique molecular identifiers. TCRdb re-called the PCR reads with MiXCR, one entry per CDR3 protein. The data contain 700,000 to 950,000 distinct CDR3 sequences, around 17% of them singletons. The material sequenced was PBMCs, mostly from graft donor cells, taken 360 days after TCRalphabeta/CD19-depleted stem cell transplant. The receptor comes from a male patient between 10 and 17 years old who had a stem cell transplant for acute lymphoblastic leukemia, so the T cells may come from the graft donor. V and J are TRBV29-1 and TRBJ2-3, with TRBD1 as a possible D gene (5 bases). The CDR3: CSVLQVAGASTDTQYF. The CDR3 coding sequence is TGCAGCGTTCTACAGGTGGCCGGAGCTAGCACAGATACGCAGTATTTT.